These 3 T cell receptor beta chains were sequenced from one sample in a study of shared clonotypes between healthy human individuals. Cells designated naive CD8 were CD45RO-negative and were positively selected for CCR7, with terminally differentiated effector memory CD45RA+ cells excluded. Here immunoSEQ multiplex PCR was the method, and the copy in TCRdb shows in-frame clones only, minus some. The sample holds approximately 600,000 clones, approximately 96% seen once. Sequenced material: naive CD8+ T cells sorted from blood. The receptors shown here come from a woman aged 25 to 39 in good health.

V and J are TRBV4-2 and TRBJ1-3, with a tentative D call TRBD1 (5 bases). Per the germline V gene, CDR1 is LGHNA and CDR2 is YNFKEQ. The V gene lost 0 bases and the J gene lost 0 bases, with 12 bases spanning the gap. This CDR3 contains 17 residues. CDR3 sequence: CASSQEEGSSSGNTIYF. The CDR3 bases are TGTGCCAGCAGCCAAGAGGAGGGGTCAAGCTCTGGAAACACCATATATTTT.

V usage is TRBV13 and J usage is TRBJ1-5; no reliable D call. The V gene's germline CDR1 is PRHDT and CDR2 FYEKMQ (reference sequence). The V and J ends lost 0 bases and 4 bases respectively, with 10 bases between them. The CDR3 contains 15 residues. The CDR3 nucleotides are TGTGCCAGCAGCTTAGGGGCTAGAGGGAATCAGCCCCAGCATTTT. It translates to CASSLGARGNQPQHF.

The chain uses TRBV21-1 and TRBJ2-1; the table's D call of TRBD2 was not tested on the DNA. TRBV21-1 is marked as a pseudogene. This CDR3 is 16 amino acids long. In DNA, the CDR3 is TGTGCCAGCAGCACCCTGGGAGCGGGAGGGCCGGGTGAGCAGTTCTTC. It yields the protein CASSTLGAGGPGEQFF.